The 2 T cell receptor beta chains below were found in one sample sequenced in a study of beta chain features in type 1 diabetes. Expressed TCRB transcripts were sequenced after all isolated RNA was converted to cDNA. The method was immunoSEQ multiplex PCR; TCRdb's version includes in-frame clones alone and lacks a portion of them. Altogether 150,000 or so clones are present, approximately 12% being singletons, with the ten largest covering under 2.5%. Sequencing was performed on central memory CD4+ T cells from blood. The receptors stem from a young man in good health.

This chain joins TRBV6-5 and TRBJ1-1; D perhaps matches TRBD1 (5 bases). V was pared by 0 bases and J by 1 base, with 9 bases between. The CDR3 spans 15 residues. Germline V gene data show CDR1 as MNHEY and CDR2 as SVGAGI. DNA for the CDR3: TGTGCCAGCAGTTACTCGAATACAGGGAACACTGAAGCTTTCTTT. Its protein product is CASSYSNTGNTEAFF.

This clone was observed many times. J is TRBJ2-4 and V is TRBV29-1; 11 bases are shared with TRBD1. V gave up 0 bases and J gave up 8 bases; unmatched junction bases: 9. This CDR3 comprises 16 residues. Germline V gene sequence: CDR1 SQVTM, CDR2 ANQGSEA. Here the CDR3 reads CSVEDRRTGGLDIQYF. As DNA, the CDR3 is TGCAGCGTTGAAGATCGCCGGACAGGGGGCTTGGACATTCAGTACTTC.